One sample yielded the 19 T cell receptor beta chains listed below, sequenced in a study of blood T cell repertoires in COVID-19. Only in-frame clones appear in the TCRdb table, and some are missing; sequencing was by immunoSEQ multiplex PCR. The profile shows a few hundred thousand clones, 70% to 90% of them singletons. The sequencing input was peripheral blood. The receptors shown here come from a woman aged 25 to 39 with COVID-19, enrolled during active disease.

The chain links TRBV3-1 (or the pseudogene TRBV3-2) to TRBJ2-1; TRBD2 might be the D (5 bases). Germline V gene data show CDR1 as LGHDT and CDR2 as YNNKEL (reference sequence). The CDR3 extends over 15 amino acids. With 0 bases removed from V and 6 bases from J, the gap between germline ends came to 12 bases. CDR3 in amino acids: CASSQEGKGANEQFF. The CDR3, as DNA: TGTGCCAGCAGCCAAGAAGGAAAGGGAGCCAATGAGCAGTTCTTC.

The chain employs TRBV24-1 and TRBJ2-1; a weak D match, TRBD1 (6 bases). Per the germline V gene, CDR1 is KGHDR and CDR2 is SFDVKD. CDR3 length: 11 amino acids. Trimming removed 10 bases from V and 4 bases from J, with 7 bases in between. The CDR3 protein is CATQGYNEQFF. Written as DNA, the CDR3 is TGTGCCACACAGGGTTACAATGAGCAGTTCTTC.

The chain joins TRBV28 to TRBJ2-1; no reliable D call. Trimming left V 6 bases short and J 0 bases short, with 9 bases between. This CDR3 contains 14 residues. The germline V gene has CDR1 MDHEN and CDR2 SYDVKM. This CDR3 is CASRPRSSYNEQFF. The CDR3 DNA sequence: TGTGCCAGCAGGCCTAGGAGCTCCTACAATGAGCAGTTCTTC.

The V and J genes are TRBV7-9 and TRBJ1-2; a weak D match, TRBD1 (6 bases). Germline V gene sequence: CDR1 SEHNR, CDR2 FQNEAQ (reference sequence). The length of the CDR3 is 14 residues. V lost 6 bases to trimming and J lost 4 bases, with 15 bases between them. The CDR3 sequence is CASRGQPDRYGYTF. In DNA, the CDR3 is TGTGCCAGCAGAGGACAGCCTGATCGCTATGGCTACACCTTC.

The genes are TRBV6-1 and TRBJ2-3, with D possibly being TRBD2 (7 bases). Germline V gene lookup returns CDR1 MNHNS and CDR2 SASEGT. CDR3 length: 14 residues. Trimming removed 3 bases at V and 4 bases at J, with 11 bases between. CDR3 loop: CASSDLGGADTQYF. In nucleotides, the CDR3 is TGTGCCAGCAGTGACCTAGGGGGGGCAGATACGCAGTATTTT.

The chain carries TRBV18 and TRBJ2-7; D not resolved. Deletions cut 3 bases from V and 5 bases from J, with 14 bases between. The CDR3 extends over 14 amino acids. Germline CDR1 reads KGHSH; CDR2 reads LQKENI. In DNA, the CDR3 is TGTGCCAGCTCACCTACGGGTGATCCCCACGAGCAGTACTTC. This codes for CASSPTGDPHEQYF.

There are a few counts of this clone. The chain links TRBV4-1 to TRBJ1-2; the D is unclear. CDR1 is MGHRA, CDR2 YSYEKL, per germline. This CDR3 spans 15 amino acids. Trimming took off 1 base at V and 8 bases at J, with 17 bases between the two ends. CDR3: CASSQAKGTGLGYTF. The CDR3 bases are TGCGCCAGCAGCCAAGCCAAAGGCACGGGGTTAGGCTACACCTTC.

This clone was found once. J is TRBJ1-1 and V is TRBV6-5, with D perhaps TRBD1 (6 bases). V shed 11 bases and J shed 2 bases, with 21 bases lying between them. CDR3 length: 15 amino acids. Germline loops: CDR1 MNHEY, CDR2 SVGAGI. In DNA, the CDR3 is TGTGCCTGTTTTTCCCGGGGGGCGGCTAACACTGAAGCTTTCTTT. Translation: CACFSRGAANTEAFF.

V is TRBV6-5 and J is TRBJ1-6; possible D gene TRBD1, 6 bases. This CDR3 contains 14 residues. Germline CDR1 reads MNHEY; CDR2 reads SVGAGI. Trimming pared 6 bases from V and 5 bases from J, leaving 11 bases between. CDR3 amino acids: CASRKGVDNSPLHF. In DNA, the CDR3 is TGTGCCAGCAGGAAGGGGGTCGATAATTCACCCCTCCACTTT.

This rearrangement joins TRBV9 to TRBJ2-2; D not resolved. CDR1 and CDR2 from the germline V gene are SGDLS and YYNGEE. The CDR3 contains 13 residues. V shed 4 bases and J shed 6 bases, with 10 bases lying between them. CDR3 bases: TGTGCCAGCAGCCCAGGCGTTCCCGGGGAGCTGTTTTTT. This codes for CASSPGVPGELFF.

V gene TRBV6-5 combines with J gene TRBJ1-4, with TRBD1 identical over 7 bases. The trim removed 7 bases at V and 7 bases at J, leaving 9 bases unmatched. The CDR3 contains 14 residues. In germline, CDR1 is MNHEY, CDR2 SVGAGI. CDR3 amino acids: CASTSDRRGEKLFF. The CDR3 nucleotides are TGTGCCAGCACCTCGGACAGGAGGGGTGAAAAACTGTTTTTT.

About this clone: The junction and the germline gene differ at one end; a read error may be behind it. CDR3 residues: CASSLGTSGEETQYF. As DNA, the CDR3 is TGTGCCAGCAGCCTAGGGACTAGCGGGGAAGAGACCCAGTACTTC. The chain employs TRBV13 and TRBJ2-5; 13 bases align to TRBD2. This CDR3 is built from 15 residues. The germline V gene has CDR1 PRHDT and CDR2 FYEKMQ (reference sequence). The entire variable domain, with the rest obtained from reference TRBV13 and TRBJ2-5, is as follows: AAGVIQSPRHLIKEKRETATLKCYPIPRHDTVYWYQQGPGQDPQFLISFYEKMQSDKGSIPDRFSAQQFSDYHSELNMSSLELGDSALYFCASSLGTSGEETQYFGPGTRLLVL.

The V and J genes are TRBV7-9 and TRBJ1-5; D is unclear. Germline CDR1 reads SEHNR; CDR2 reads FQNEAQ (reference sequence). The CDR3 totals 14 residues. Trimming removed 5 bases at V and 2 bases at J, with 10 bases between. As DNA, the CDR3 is TGTGCCAGCAGCCGCCGATCGGGCAATCAGCCCCAGCATTTT. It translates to CASSRRSGNQPQHF. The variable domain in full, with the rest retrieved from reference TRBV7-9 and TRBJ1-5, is DTGVSQNPRHKITKRGQNVTFRCDPISEHNRLYWYRQTLGQGPEFLTYFQNEAQLEKSRLLSDRFSAERPKGSFSTLEIQRTEQGDSAMYLCASSRRSGNQPQHFGDGTRLSIL.

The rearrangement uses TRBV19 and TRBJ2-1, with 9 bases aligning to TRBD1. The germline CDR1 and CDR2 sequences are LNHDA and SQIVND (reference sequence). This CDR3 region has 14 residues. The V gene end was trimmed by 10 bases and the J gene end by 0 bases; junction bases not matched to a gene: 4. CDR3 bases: TGTGCCACAGCGGGACAGGGCTCCTACAATGAGCAGTTCTTC. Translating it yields CATAGQGSYNEQFF.

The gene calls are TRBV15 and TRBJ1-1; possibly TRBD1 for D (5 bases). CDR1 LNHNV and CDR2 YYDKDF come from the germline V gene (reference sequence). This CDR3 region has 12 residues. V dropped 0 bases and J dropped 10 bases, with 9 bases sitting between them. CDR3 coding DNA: TGTGCCACCAGCAGAGATCGGGGGGGAGCTTTCTTT. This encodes CATSRDRGGAFF.

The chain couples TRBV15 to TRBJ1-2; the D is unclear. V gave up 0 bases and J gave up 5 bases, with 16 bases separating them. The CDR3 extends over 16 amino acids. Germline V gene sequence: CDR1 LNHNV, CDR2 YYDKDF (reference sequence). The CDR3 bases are TGTGCCACCAGCAGAGATCCTCCGGAGTCAGAATATGGCTACACCTTC. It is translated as CATSRDPPESEYGYTF.

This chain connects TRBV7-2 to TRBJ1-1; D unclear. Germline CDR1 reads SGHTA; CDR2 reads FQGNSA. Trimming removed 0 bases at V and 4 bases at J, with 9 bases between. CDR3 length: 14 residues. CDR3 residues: CASSLALSGTEAFF. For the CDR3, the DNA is TGTGCCAGCAGCTTAGCGCTATCAGGCACTGAAGCTTTCTTT.

CDR3 amino acids: CASSVAVAAGPQHF. CDR3 DNA: TGTGCCAGCAGCGTAGCGGTGGCGGCTGGACCCCAGCATTTT. This sequence joins TRBV9 and TRBJ1-5, with D unclear. This CDR3 is built from 14 residues. Trimming removed 0 bases from V and 10 bases from J, with 14 bases in between. CDR1 is SGDLS, CDR2 YYNGEE, per germline.

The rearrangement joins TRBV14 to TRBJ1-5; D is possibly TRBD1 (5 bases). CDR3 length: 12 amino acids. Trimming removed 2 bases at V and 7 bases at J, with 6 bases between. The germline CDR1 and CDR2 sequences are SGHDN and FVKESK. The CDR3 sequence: CASSQPGQPQHF. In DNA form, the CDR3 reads TGTGCCAGCAGCCAACCAGGGCAGCCCCAGCATTTT.